Given below is one T cell receptor beta chain in context. Germline CDR1 reads SGHRS; CDR2 reads YFSETQ. The CDR3 has 15 residues. V gave up 4 bases and J gave up 2 bases; unmatched junction bases: 2. The sample comes from a study of blood T cell repertoires in COVID-19. As for the study in general: Both acute and convalescent COVID-19 samples were obtained from the United States, Italy and Spain. T cells, B-cell-depleted T cells, or PBMCs provided the cDNA or gDNA that served as material.

As handled by the study authors: How many nucleated cells were present was estimated from reference gene primer amplification. The assay was immunoSEQ multiplex PCR, and TCRdb's table has in-frame clones only and misses some. The V and J calls and clone size were taken over from that table, and D and trimming were inferred from the DNA. The table has approximately 100,000 clones, 75% to 90% seen once; the top ten hold roughly 15%. The chain couples TRBV5-1 to TRBJ1-6; TRBD1 matches 8 bases. The sequence was collected from a woman older than 75 with active or convalescent COVID-19. The source material was peripheral blood. The CDR3 reads CASSQDRAYNSPLHF. The CDR3 DNA follows: TGCGCCAGCAGCCAGGACAGGGCCTATAATTCACCCCTCCACTTT.